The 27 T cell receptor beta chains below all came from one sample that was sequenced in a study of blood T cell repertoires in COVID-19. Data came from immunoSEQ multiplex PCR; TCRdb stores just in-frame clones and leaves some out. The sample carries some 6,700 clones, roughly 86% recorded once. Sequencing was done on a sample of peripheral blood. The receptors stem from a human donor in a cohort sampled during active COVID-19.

CDR3 nucleotides: TGTGCCAGCAGCCAAGGGACAGGGATCGGGTACGAGCAGTACTTC. It is translated as CASSQGTGIGYEQYF. The chain employs TRBV11-1 and TRBJ2-7, with 9 bases lining up with TRBD1. Trimming at V came to 5 bases and at J to 4 bases, leaving 9 bases not matched to a gene. The CDR3 sequence is 15 residues long. Germline CDR1 and CDR2: SGHAT and FQDESV (reference sequence). The full variable domain, with the rest looked up from reference TRBV11-1 and TRBJ2-7, is EAEVAQSPRYKITEKSQAVAFWCDPISGHATLYWYRQILGQGPELLVQFQDESVVDDSQLPKDRFSAERLKGVDSTLKIQPAELGDSAMYLCASSQGTGIGYEQYFGPGTRLTVT.

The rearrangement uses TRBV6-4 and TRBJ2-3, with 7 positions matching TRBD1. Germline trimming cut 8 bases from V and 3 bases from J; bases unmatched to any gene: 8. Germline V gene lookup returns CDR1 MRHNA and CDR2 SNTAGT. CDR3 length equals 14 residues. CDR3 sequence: CASAAGTETDTQYF. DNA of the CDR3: TGTGCCAGCGCGGCTGGGACAGAGACAGATACGCAGTATTTT.

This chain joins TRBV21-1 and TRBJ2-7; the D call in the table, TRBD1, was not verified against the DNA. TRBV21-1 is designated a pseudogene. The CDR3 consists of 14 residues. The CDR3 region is CASSKQYYSYEQYF. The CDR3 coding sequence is TGTGCCAGCAGCAAACAGTATTACTCCTACGAGCAGTACTTC.

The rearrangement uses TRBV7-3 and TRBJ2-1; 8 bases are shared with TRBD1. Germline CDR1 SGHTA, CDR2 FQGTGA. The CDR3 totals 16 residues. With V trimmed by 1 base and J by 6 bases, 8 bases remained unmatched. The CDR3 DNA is TGTGCCAGCAGCTTAAATCGGCAGGGGGCGCCCAATGAGCAGTTCTTC. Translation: CASSLNRQGAPNEQFF.

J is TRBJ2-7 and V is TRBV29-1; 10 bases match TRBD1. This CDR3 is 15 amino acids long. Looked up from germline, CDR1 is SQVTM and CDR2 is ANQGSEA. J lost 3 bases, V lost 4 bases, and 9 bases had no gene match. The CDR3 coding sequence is TGCAGCGTTGGGTATCGACAGGGGGCGATCTACGAGCAGTACTTC. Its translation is CSVGYRQGAIYEQYF.

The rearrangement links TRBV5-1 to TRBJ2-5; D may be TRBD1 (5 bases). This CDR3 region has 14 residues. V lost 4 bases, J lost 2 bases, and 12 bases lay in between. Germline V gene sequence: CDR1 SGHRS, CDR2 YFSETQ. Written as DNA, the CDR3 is TGCGCCAGCAGCCAACTGACAGCACAAGAGACCCAGTACTTC. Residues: CASSQLTAQETQYF.

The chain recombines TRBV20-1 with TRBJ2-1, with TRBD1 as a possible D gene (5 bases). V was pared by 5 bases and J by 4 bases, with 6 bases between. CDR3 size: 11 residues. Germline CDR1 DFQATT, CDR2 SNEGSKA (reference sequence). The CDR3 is CSADRYNEQFF. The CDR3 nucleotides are TGCAGTGCTGACAGATACAATGAGCAGTTCTTC.

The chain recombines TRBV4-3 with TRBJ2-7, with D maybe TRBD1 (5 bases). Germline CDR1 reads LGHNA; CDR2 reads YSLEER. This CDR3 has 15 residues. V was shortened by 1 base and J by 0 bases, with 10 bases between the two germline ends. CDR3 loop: CASSQGAQGSYEQYF. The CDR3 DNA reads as TGCGCCAGCAGCCAAGGGGCCCAGGGCTCCTACGAGCAGTACTTC.

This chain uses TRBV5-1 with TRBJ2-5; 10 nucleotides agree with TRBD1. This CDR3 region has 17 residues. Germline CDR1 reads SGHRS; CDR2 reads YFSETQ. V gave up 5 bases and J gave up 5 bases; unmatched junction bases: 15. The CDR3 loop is CASSPTETGGLGETQYF. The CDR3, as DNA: TGCGCCAGCAGTCCAACCGAGACAGGGGGCCTTGGGGAGACCCAGTACTTC.

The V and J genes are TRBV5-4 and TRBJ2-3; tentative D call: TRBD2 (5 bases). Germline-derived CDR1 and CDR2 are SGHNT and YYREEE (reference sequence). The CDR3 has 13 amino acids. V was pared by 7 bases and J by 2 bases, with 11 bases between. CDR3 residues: CASADYSTDTQYF. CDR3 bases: TGTGCCAGCGCTGACTACTCCACAGATACGCAGTATTTT.

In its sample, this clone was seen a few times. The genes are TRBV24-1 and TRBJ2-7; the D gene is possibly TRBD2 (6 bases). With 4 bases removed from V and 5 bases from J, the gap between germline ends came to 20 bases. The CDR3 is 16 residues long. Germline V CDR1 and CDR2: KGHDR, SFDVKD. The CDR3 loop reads CATSEGTGTDYNEQYF. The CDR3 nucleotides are TGTGCCACCAGTGAAGGCACCGGGACTGATTATAACGAGCAGTACTTC.

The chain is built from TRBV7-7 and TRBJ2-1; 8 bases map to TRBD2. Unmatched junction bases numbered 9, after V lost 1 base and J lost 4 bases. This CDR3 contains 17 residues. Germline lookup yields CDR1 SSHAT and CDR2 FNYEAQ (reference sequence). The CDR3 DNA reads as TGTGCCAGCAGCTTAGACGCTGGACTAGCTATTTACAATGAGCAGTTCTTC. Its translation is CASSLDAGLAIYNEQFF. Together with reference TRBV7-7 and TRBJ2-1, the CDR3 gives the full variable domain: GAGVSQSPRYKVTKRGQDVTLRCDPISSHATLYWYQQALGQGPEFLTYFNYEAQPDKSGLPSDRFSAERPEGSISTLTIQRTEQRDSAMYRCASSLDAGLAIYNEQFFGPGTRLTVL.

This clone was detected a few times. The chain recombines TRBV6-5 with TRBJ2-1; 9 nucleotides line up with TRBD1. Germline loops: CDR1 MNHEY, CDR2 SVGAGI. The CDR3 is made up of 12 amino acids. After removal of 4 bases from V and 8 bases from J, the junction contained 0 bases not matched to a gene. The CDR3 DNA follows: TGTGCCAGCAGTTGGACAGGGGATGAGCAGTTCTTC. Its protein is CASSWTGDEQFF.

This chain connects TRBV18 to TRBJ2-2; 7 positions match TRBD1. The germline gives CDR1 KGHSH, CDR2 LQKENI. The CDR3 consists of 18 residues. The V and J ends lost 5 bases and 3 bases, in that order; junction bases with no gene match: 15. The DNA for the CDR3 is TGTGCCAGCTCATCCTTAACCCCAGGGGGATCATACACCGGGGAGCTGTTTTTT. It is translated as CASSSLTPGGSYTGELFF.

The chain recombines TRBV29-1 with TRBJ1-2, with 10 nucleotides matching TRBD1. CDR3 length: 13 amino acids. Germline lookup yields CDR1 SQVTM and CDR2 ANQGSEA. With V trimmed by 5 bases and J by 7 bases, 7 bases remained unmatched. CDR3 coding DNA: TGCAGCGTTCAGACAGGGGGCGAGTTTGGCTACACCTTC. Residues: CSVQTGGEFGYTF.

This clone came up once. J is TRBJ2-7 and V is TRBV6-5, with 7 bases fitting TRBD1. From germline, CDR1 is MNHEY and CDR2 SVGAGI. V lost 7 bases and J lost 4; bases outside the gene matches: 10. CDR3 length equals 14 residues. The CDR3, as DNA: TGTGCCAGCACAGGGACAGCCGCCCAATACGAGCAGTACTTC. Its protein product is CASTGTAAQYEQYF.

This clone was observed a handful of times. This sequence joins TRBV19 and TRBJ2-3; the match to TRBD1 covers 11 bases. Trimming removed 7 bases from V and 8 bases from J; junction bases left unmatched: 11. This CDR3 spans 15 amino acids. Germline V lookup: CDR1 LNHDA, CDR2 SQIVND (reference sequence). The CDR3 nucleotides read TGTGCCAGTAACCCGGGACAGGGGGGTTTTGGTACGCAGTATTTT. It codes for CASNPGQGGFGTQYF.

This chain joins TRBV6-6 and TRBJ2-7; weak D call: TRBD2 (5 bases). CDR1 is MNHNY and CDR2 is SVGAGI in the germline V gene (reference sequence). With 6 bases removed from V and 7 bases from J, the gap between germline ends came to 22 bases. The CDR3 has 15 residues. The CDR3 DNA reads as TGTGCCAGCAGCCGACCGGGGTTGACCTCGTGGGAGCAGTACTTC. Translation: CASSRPGLTSWEQYF.

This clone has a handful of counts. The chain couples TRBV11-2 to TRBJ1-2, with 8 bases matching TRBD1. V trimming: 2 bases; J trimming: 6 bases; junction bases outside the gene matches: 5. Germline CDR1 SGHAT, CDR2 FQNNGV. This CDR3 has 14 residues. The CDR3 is CASSLFGQGDGYTF. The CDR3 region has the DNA TGTGCCAGCAGCTTATTCGGACAGGGTGATGGCTACACCTTC.

This CDR3 reads CASSLGPIGPETQYF. The CDR3 DNA reads as TGCGCCAGCAGCTTGGGACCCATTGGGCCAGAGACCCAGTACTTC. The chain employs TRBV5-1 and TRBJ2-5; unclear D gene. CDR1 and CDR2 from the germline V gene are SGHRS and YFSETQ. The V end was cut by 0 bases, the J end by 4 bases, with 13 bases between. The CDR3 is 15 residues long.

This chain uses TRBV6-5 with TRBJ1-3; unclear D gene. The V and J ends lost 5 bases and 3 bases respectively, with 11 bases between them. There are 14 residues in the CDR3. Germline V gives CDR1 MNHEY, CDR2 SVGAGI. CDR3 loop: CASSNLLRGNTIYF. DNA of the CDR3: TGTGCCAGCAGTAATTTGCTGCGTGGAAACACCATATATTTT.

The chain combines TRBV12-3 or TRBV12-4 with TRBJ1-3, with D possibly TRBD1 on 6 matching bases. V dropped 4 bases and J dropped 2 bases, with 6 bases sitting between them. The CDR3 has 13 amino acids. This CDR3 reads CASSSGAGNTIYF. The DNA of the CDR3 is TGTGCCAGCAGTTCAGGGGCTGGAAACACCATATATTTT.

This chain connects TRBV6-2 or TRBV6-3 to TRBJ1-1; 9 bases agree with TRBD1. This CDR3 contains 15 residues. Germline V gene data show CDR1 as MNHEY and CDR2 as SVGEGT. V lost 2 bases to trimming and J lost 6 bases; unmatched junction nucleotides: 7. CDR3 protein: CASSYRVGQGPEAFF. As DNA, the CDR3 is TGTGCCAGCAGTTACAGGGTCGGACAGGGGCCTGAAGCTTTCTTT.

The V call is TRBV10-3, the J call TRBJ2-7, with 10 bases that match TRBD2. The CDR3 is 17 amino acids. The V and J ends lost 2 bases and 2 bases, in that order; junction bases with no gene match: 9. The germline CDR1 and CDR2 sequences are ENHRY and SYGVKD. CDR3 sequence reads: CAISEHTGTSETYEQYF. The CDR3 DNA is TGTGCCATCAGTGAGCACACCGGGACTAGCGAGACCTACGAGCAGTACTTC.

The CDR3 is CASTPGTANTEAFF. In DNA, the CDR3 is TGCGCCAGCACGCCCGGGACAGCTAACACTGAAGCTTTCTTT. V and J are TRBV5-1 and TRBJ1-1; 7 positions agree with TRBD1. Per the germline V gene, CDR1 is SGHRS and CDR2 is YFSETQ. The CDR3 covers 14 residues. V lost 6 bases, J lost 2 bases, and 7 bases stayed unmatched.

CDR3 protein: CASSTPLVSEQYF. The CDR3 DNA follows: TGTGCCAGCTCGACTCCCCTTGTTTCCGAGCAGTACTTC. The chain has TRBV27 and TRBJ2-7; D is undetermined. V dropped 8 bases and J dropped 6 bases, with 17 bases sitting between them. The CDR3 has 13 amino acids. Germline loops: CDR1 MNHEY, CDR2 SMNVEV (reference sequence).

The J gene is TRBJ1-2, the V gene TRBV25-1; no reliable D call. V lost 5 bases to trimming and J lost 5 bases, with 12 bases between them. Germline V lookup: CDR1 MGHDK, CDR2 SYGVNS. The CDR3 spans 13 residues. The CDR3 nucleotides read TGTGCCAGCAGTCCGGGTCTCGAGTATGGCTACACCTTC. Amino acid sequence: CASSPGLEYGYTF.